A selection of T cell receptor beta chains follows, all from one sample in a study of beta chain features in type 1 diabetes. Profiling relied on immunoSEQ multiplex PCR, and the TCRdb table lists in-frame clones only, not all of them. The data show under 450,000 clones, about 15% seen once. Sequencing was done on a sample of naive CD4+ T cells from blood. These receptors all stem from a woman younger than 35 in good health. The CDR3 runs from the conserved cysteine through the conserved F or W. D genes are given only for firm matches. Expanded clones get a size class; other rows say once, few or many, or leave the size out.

cdr3_aa: CASSLRGTGELFF; cdr3_nt: TGTGCCAGCAGCCTACGGGGGACCGGGGAGCTGTTTTTT; cdr3_length: 13; v_call: TRBV27; clone_size: NA; d_call: NA; j_call: TRBJ2-2
cdr3_aa: CASSLWTSGGSDTQYF; cdr3_nt: TGTGCCAGCAGCTTATGGACTAGCGGGGGGTCAGATACGCAGTATTTT; cdr3_length: 16; v_call: TRBV11-2; clone_size: few; d_call: TRBD2; j_call: TRBJ2-3
cdr3_aa: CASSPRRDTQYF; cdr3_nt: TGTGCCAGCTCACCCAGGAGGGACACGCAGTATTTT; cdr3_length: 12; v_call: TRBV18; clone_size: NA; d_call: NA; j_call: TRBJ2-3
cdr3_aa: CTSSLPRYGRQETQYF; cdr3_nt: TGCACCAGCAGCCTACCACGATACGGGAGACAAGAGACCCAGTACTTC; cdr3_length: 16; v_call: TRBV1; clone_size: NA; d_call: NA; j_call: TRBJ2-5
cdr3_aa: CASSRTPLGETQYF; cdr3_nt: TGTGCCAGCAGTCGGACTCCCCTGGGAGAGACCCAGTACTTC; cdr3_length: 14; v_call: TRBV28; clone_size: few; d_call: NA; j_call: TRBJ2-5
cdr3_aa: CASSQVGAGGLIGYGYTF; cdr3_nt: TGTGCCAGCTCGCAAGTAGGGGCAGGGGGCCTAATAGGCTATGGCTACACCTTC; cdr3_length: 18; v_call: TRBV25-1; clone_size: NA; d_call: TRBD1; j_call: TRBJ1-2
cdr3_aa: CASSLGTSGNSEQFF; cdr3_nt: TGCGCCAGCAGCTTGGGGACTAGCGGGAATTCTGAGCAGTTCTTC; cdr3_length: 15; v_call: TRBV5-1; clone_size: few; d_call: TRBD2; j_call: TRBJ2-1
cdr3_aa: CASSLEAGVGGYTF; cdr3_nt: TGCGCCAGCAGCTTGGAGGCAGGGGTCGGTGGCTACACCTTC; cdr3_length: 14; v_call: TRBV5-1; clone_size: NA; d_call: NA; j_call: TRBJ1-2
cdr3_aa: CASRRLAGEYNEQFF; cdr3_nt: TGTGCCAGTAGGAGACTAGCGGGGGAATACAATGAGCAGTTCTTC; cdr3_length: 15; v_call: TRBV19; clone_size: NA; d_call: TRBD2; j_call: TRBJ2-1
cdr3_aa: CAWSTGTGLGEQYF; cdr3_nt: TGTGCCTGGAGTACCGGGACAGGGCTCGGCGAGCAGTACTTC; cdr3_length: 14; v_call: TRBV30; clone_size: few; d_call: TRBD1; j_call: TRBJ2-7
cdr3_aa: CASSGRTSYEQYF; cdr3_nt: TGTGCCAGCAGCGGGAGGACTAGCTACGAGCAGTACTTC; cdr3_length: 13; v_call: TRBV13; clone_size: few; d_call: TRBD2; j_call: TRBJ2-7
cdr3_aa: CAWDWTNTGELFF; cdr3_nt: TGTGCCTGGGACTGGACGAACACCGGGGAGCTGTTTTTT; cdr3_length: 13; v_call: TRBV30; clone_size: few; d_call: NA; j_call: TRBJ2-2
cdr3_aa: CASSQWARETQYF; cdr3_nt: TGTGCCAGCAGCCAATGGGCGCGAGAGACCCAGTACTTC; cdr3_length: 13; v_call: TRBV16; clone_size: NA; d_call: NA; j_call: TRBJ2-5
cdr3_aa: CASTGTPTYEQYF; cdr3_nt: TGTGCCAGCACCGGGACACCTACCTACGAGCAGTACTTC; cdr3_length: 13; v_call: TRBV6-1; clone_size: NA; d_call: NA; j_call: TRBJ2-7
cdr3_aa: CASSSLVNTGELFF; cdr3_nt: TGTGCCAGCAGTTCACTAGTGAACACCGGGGAGCTGTTTTTT; cdr3_length: 14; v_call: TRBV5-4; clone_size: NA; d_call: NA; j_call: TRBJ2-2
cdr3_aa: CASSPPRYEQYF; cdr3_nt: TGTGCCAGCAGTCCTCCGAGATACGAGCAGTACTTC; cdr3_length: 12; v_call: TRBV28; clone_size: few; d_call: NA; j_call: TRBJ2-7
cdr3_aa: CASSFWNRASEKLFF; cdr3_nt: TGTGCCAGCAGCTTTTGGAACAGGGCGAGTGAAAAACTGTTTTTT; cdr3_length: 15; v_call: TRBV5-6; clone_size: few; d_call: NA; j_call: TRBJ1-4
cdr3_aa: CASLRPGAGNEQFF; cdr3_nt: TGCGCCAGCCTACGGCCGGGAGCTGGAAATGAGCAGTTCTTC; cdr3_length: 14; v_call: TRBV4-1; clone_size: NA; d_call: NA; j_call: TRBJ2-1
cdr3_aa: CASSSPGTGELFF; cdr3_nt: TGTGCCAGCAGTTCCCCCGGGACCGGGGAGCTGTTTTTT; cdr3_length: 13; v_call: TRBV6-5; clone_size: NA; d_call: NA; j_call: TRBJ2-2
cdr3_aa: CATSGNRVDNEQYF; cdr3_nt: TGTGCCACCAGCGGAAACAGGGTTGACAACGAGCAGTACTTC; cdr3_length: 14; v_call: TRBV15; clone_size: few; d_call: NA; j_call: TRBJ2-7
cdr3_aa: CASSWTSGRAEQYF; cdr3_nt: TGTGCCAGCAGCTGGACTAGCGGGAGGGCCGAGCAGTACTTC; cdr3_length: 14; v_call: TRBV7-2; clone_size: NA; d_call: TRBD2; j_call: TRBJ2-7
cdr3_aa: CASSLVSRLAGETQYF; cdr3_nt: TGTGCCAGCAGCTTGGTTTCCCGACTAGCAGGGGAGACCCAGTACTTC; cdr3_length: 16; v_call: TRBV5-4; clone_size: NA; d_call: TRBD2; j_call: TRBJ2-5
cdr3_aa: CSVETGVPYEQYF; cdr3_nt: TGCAGCGTTGAAACAGGGGTTCCCTACGAGCAGTACTTC; cdr3_length: 13; v_call: TRBV29-1; clone_size: few; d_call: TRBD1; j_call: TRBJ2-7
cdr3_aa: CASSVATANTEAFF; cdr3_nt: TGTGCCAGCAGCGTAGCGACAGCTAACACTGAAGCTTTCTTT; cdr3_length: 14; v_call: TRBV9; clone_size: NA; d_call: NA; j_call: TRBJ1-1
cdr3_aa: CASSIVIAGNEQFF; cdr3_nt: TGTGCCAGCAGCATTGTCATTGCAGGCAATGAGCAGTTCTTC; cdr3_length: 14; v_call: TRBV9; clone_size: NA; d_call: NA; j_call: TRBJ2-1
cdr3_aa: CASSWGGGGLNTGELFF; cdr3_nt: TGTGCCAGCAGCTGGGGCGGGGGAGGACTCAACACCGGGGAGCTGTTTTTT; cdr3_length: 17; v_call: TRBV7-2; clone_size: NA; d_call: TRBD2; j_call: TRBJ2-2
cdr3_aa: CASSVGNTGELFF; cdr3_nt: TGTGCCAGCAGCGTCGGGAACACCGGGGAGCTGTTTTTT; cdr3_length: 13; v_call: TRBV9; clone_size: few; d_call: NA; j_call: TRBJ2-2
cdr3_aa: CASSPGQVYTEAFF; cdr3_nt: TGTGCCAGCAGCCCTGGACAGGTCTACACTGAAGCTTTCTTT; cdr3_length: 14; v_call: TRBV7-9; clone_size: few; d_call: TRBD1; j_call: TRBJ1-1
cdr3_aa: CASGLAKREFDEQYF; cdr3_nt: TGTGCTAGTGGTTTGGCGAAGCGGGAGTTCGACGAGCAGTACTTC; cdr3_length: 15; v_call: TRBV12-5; clone_size: once; d_call: TRBD2; j_call: TRBJ2-7
cdr3_aa: CASSPASRLRNTEAFF; cdr3_nt: TGTGCCAGCAGTCCGGCGAGCAGGCTCCGGAACACTGAAGCTTTCTTT; cdr3_length: 16; v_call: TRBV28; clone_size: few; d_call: NA; j_call: TRBJ1-1
cdr3_aa: CASSTTDRQGRNTEAFF; cdr3_nt: TGTGCCAGCAGCACCACAGACCGACAGGGAAGGAACACTGAAGCTTTCTTT; cdr3_length: 17; v_call: TRBV28; clone_size: NA; d_call: TRBD1; j_call: TRBJ1-1
cdr3_aa: CASSQASSGDYYNEQFF; cdr3_nt: TGCGCCAGCAGCCAAGCCTCTAGCGGAGACTACTACAATGAGCAGTTCTTC; cdr3_length: 17; v_call: TRBV4-1; clone_size: few; d_call: TRBD2; j_call: TRBJ2-1
cdr3_aa: CASSPVNTGELFF; cdr3_nt: TGTGCCAGCAGTCCCGTGAACACCGGGGAGCTGTTTTTT; cdr3_length: 13; v_call: TRBV28; clone_size: few; d_call: NA; j_call: TRBJ2-2
cdr3_aa: CASREAGGRGEQFF; cdr3_nt: TGTGCCAGCAGAGAAGCGGGAGGCCGGGGTGAGCAGTTCTTC; cdr3_length: 14; v_call: TRBV9; clone_size: NA; d_call: TRBD2; j_call: TRBJ2-1